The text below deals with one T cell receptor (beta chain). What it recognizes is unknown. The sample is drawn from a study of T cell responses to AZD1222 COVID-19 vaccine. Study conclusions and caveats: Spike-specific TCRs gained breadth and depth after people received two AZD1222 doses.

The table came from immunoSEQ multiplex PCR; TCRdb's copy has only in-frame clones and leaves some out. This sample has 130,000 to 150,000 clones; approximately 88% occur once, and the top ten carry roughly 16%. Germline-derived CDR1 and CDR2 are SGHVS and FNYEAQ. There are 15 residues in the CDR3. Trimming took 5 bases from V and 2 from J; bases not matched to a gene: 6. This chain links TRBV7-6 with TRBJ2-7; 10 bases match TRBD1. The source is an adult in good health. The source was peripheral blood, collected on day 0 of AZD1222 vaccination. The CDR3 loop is CASSRTGGRTYEQYF. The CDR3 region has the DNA TGTGCCAGCAGCCGGACAGGGGGTAGGACCTACGAGCAGTACTTC.